The sequence of this T cell receptor beta chain was determined in a study of shared clonotypes between healthy human individuals. Study-wide results and caveats: Clonotype sharing among donors was thought likely to change with sequencing depth.

There were only Caucasian adults among the donors, and all lived in Nashville, Tennessee. Clones were sequenced by immunoSEQ multiplex PCR, and TCRdb holds only the in-frame ones, with some missing. The sample shows millions of clones, roughly 94% of them seen only once. This CDR3 region has 14 residues. Per germline, CDR1 KGHSH and CDR2 LQKENI. V gave up 2 bases and J gave up 0 bases, with 7 bases separating them. Comment on this clone: Its antigen remains unidentified.

This clonotype was obtained from a man between 18 and 29 years old in good health. J is TRBJ1-1 and V is TRBV18; D is perhaps TRBD1 (5 bases). The sequenced material came from naive CD4+ T cells sorted from blood. Subset reported: CD45RA+ positively selected. CDR3 in DNA: TGTGCCAGCTCACCAAGGACACTGAACACTGAAGCTTTCTTT. This encodes CASSPRTLNTEAFF. Full variable domain (missing parts from reference TRBV18 and TRBJ1-1): NAGVMQNPRHLVRRRGQEARLRCSPMKGHSHVYWYRQLPEEGLKFMVYLQKENIIDESGMPKERFSAEFPKEGPSILRIQQVVRGDSAAYFCASSPRTLNTEAFFGQGTRLTVV.